Described below is a single TCR beta chain sequence and its context. This clonotype turned up a few times. Its antigen has not been determined. No base qualities exist here, and no much larger clone lies one base off it. The sample comes from a study of T cells after yellow fever vaccination (dated by TCRdb to the late 2010s). About the study as a whole: The SMART-Seq v4 Ultra Low Input RNA kit was used to prepare libraries from fractions with low cell numbers. To follow T-cell clones before and after primary and booster YFV17D yellow fever vaccination, bulk TCR alpha and beta repertoires were sequenced over time. Two healthy male donors, one aged 18 to 30 and one aged 30 to 40 years, were included in the cohort. Blood was collected at multiple timepoints before and after primary and secondary immunization, and bulk PBMC replicates and cell subsets were isolated.

TCR cDNA was made using 5'RACE template switching, a step that added a universal primer site and unique molecular identifiers. Priming of cDNA synthesis was performed from both the TCR alpha and TCR beta constant segments. Library amplification used two PCR steps, and the second PCR step added sample barcodes and sequencing adapters. Libraries were sequenced on Illumina HiSeq 2500 (2x100 bp) or NovaSeq (2x150 bp). The authors' analysis ran thus. Reads were demultiplexed and collapsed into UMI consensus sequences with MIGEC, and V(D)J alignment was performed with MiXCR. Vaccine-responding clonotypes were defined with edgeR using replicate PBMC samples, requiring FDR below 0.01 and a log2 fold change above 5 up to day 15. Bulk clonotypes were assigned CD4 or CD8 identity according to which sequenced CD4 or CD8 repertoire held them at higher abundance. TCRdb trimmed the raw reads at Q25, called clones with MiXCR and kept productive beta chains. Here each entry gathers all rows of one CDR3 protein and keeps the most common genes and DNA. What appears here as the V and J calls and clone size reflects TCRdb's work, not the paper's. This sample is represented by about 110,000 distinct CDR3 sequences; 8.4% of them were singletons. 25% of the sample lies in the top ten.

Study-wide conclusions, independent of this receptor: After the booster, most of the clones that had expanded following primary vaccination were detected again (just under 97% of CD4 and around nine tenths of CD8), which suggests that memory was broadly maintained. Only a couple of donors were included in the study, so the extent to which the findings can be generalized is limited. A small fraction of clonotypes appeared in both the CD4 and CD8 compartments, likely as a result of convergent recombination. Computational filtering was needed because FACS-sorted repertoires could contain abundant contaminating clonotypes from the bulk population. Compared with the primary T-cell response, the secondary T-cell response was weaker but faster, peaking on day 5 rather than day 15.

V and J are truncated by 0 bases and 4 bases respectively, leaving an intervening sequence of 22 bases. The germline V gene sets CDR1 to LGHNA and CDR2 to YSLEER. Spanning cysteine to phenylalanine, the CDR3 consists of 19 amino acids. Kept here is only the CDR3 DNA, which spans 57 bases and is read in frame from base 1. The treatment or condition label here, explained by the study, means: live attenuated yellow fever vaccine strain. A standard Ficoll-Paque protocol was used to isolate PBMCs from peripheral blood. CD4 and CD8 T-cell fractions were isolated with Dynabeads CD4 and CD8 positive selection kits. TriZol was used to extract RNA from bulk PBMCs, CD4 and CD8 fractions, and dextramer-positive and dextramer-negative fractions.

This specimen was CD8+ T cells sorted from PBMCs, taken 45 days after the yellow fever booster vaccination. The chain couples TRBV4-3 to TRBJ1-3; TRBD1 is perhaps the D gene, given 5 matching bases. The TCR originated in a man in his thirties or forties who received the YFV17D yellow fever vaccine. The bases read TGCGCCAGCAGCCAAGATTTGGGGGTCAGTGTTCCCCCCGGAAACACCATATATTTT. Its translation is CASSQDLGVSVPPGNTIYF.